The 9 T cell receptor beta chains reported below all come from one sample, sequenced in a study of OX40 agonist ivuxolimab in advanced cancers. Clones were read by immunoSEQ multiplex PCR, and TCRdb kept only the in-frame ones, dropping some. The sample shows more than 75,000 clones, 87% of them seen only once. The input for sequencing was CD4+ or CD8+ T cells sorted from blood, taken in a trial of the OX40 agonist ivuxolimab. The receptor set was obtained from an adult with an advanced solid tumor such as melanoma, head and neck, liver or kidney cancer.

The chain couples TRBV29-1 to TRBJ1-1; D gene ambiguous. The CDR3 has 14 amino acids. The germline V gene has CDR1 SQVTM and CDR2 ANQGSEA. The ends were cut back, 0 bases at V and 1 base at J, with 9 bases in the middle. CDR3 region: CSVEDQVPNTEAFF. The DNA for the CDR3 is TGCAGCGTTGAAGATCAGGTGCCGAACACTGAAGCTTTCTTT.

This chain links TRBV7-8 with TRBJ1-1; D gene uncertain. Between the trimmed V and J ends, which lost 3 bases and 1 base, there was a span of 15 bases. Per germline, CDR1 SGHVS and CDR2 FQNEAQ. CDR3 length equals 16 residues. CDR3 region: CASSLNTGVRNTEAFF. DNA for the CDR3: TGTGCCAGCAGCTTGAATACCGGGGTGAGGAACACTGAAGCTTTCTTT.

This clone was counted a single time. The V and J genes are TRBV5-8 and TRBJ1-2; D not certain. There are 14 residues in the CDR3. The germline V gene has CDR1 SGHTS and CDR2 YDEGEE. V lost 6 bases and J lost 3, with 15 bases in between. CDR3 bases: TGTGCCAGCAACGCTGATTCGGTTTACTATGGCTACACCTTC. Translation: CASNADSVYYGYTF.

The rearrangement uses TRBV11-3 and TRBJ1-3; possibly TRBD1 for D (6 bases). The germline CDR1 and CDR2 sequences are SGHNT and YENEEA. This CDR3 is 15 amino acids long. Between the trimmed V and J ends, which lost 5 bases and 4 bases, there was a span of 15 bases. CDR3 nucleotide sequence: TGTGCCAGCAGCCTTGAGGGGGGCGGCGGAAACACCATATATTTT. As protein: CASSLEGGGGNTIYF.

This clone showed up just a few times. The J gene is TRBJ1-1, the V gene TRBV7-9, with D perhaps matching TRBD1 (5 bases). From germline, CDR1 is SEHNR and CDR2 FQNEAQ (reference sequence). The CDR3 is 15 amino acids. V was pared by 0 bases and J by 1 base, with 9 bases between. CDR3 sequence reads: CASSLAGAGNTEAFF. CDR3 nucleotides: TGTGCCAGCAGCTTAGCAGGGGCGGGGAACACTGAAGCTTTCTTT. The complete variable domain, with remaining parts taken from reference TRBV7-9 and TRBJ1-1, reads DTGVSQNPRHKITKRGQNVTFRCDPISEHNRLYWYRQTLGQGPEFLTYFQNEAQLEKSRLLSDRFSAERPKGSFSTLEIQRTEQGDSAMYLCASSLAGAGNTEAFFGQGTRLTVV.

The chain joins TRBV5-6 to TRBJ2-5; D is unclear. The CDR3 runs 15 residues. V shed 4 bases and J shed 3 bases, with 16 bases lying between them. Germline V gene lookup returns CDR1 SGHDT and CDR2 YYEEEE. In nucleotides, the CDR3 is TGTGCCAGCAGCGCGCGTTCGTCATCAGAAGAGACCCAGTACTTC. This gives the protein CASSARSSSEETQYF.

The chain uses TRBV11-2 and TRBJ2-6, with no clear D. Trimming shortened V by 7 bases and J by 0 bases, and 13 bases separated the two germline ends. The germline gives CDR1 SGHAT, CDR2 FQNNGV. The CDR3 is 16 residues long. The CDR3 region is CASTPSDGSGANVLTF. CDR3 bases: TGTGCCAGCACCCCCTCGGACGGCTCTGGGGCCAACGTCCTGACTTTC.

V usage is TRBV4-1 and J usage is TRBJ1-3, with D hard to call. V lost 0 bases, J lost 0 bases, and 6 bases lay in between. The CDR3 is 15 amino acids. The germline V gene encodes CDR1 MGHRA and CDR2 YSYEKL. The CDR3 sequence is CASSQDPSSGNTIYF. The CDR3, as DNA: TGCGCCAGCAGCCAAGACCCCAGCTCTGGAAACACCATATATTTT.

The V and J genes are TRBV6-1 and TRBJ1-6; D remains unclear. Trimming removed 7 bases at V and 5 bases at J, with 12 bases between. Germline lookup yields CDR1 MNHNS and CDR2 SASEGT. CDR3 size: 14 residues. CDR3 amino acids: CASIGPLNNSPLHF. The DNA for the CDR3 is TGTGCCAGCATCGGTCCACTTAATAATTCACCCCTCCACTTT.